These 14 T cell receptor beta chains were sequenced from one sample in a study of regulatory T cells in long-lasting Graves disease. Both iRepertoire HTBI primers and Arm-PCR of CDR3 regions were used to build the TCR beta libraries. TCRdb ran MiXCR on the multiplex PCR reads and lists one entry per CDR3 protein. The sample lists hundreds of thousands of distinct CDR3 sequences, approximately 20% occurring once. Indicated time point: newly diagnosed GD, antithyroid drugs for less than 3 months. PBMC-derived RNA was used for the TCR library. Sequencing used peripheral blood mononuclear cells (PBMCs), obtained at new diagnosis, from a patient treated with antithyroid drugs. These receptors originate from a female donor with Graves disease.

This clonotype was counted a few times. This chain connects TRBV7-2 to TRBJ2-7; D gene unclear. This CDR3 is built from 13 residues. With 4 bases removed from V and 3 bases from J, the gap between germline ends came to 10 bases. Germline loops: CDR1 SGHTA, CDR2 FQGNSA. The CDR3: CASSSKASYEQYF. The CDR3 DNA is TGTGCCAGCAGCTCAAAGGCCAGCTACGAGCAGTACTTC.

In this sample, this clonotype turned up a few times. The chain recombines TRBV10-3 with TRBJ2-5; D is perhaps TRBD1 or TRBD2 (5 bases each). CDR1 and CDR2 (germline): ENHRY, SYGVKD. The V end was cut by 8 bases, the J end by 3 bases, with 16 bases between. CDR3 length: 14 residues. This CDR3 reads CAIGRDHVEETQYF. CDR3 DNA: TGTGCCATCGGACGGGACCACGTAGAAGAGACCCAGTACTTC.

The sample holds many counts of this clonotype. This chain uses TRBV6-1 with TRBJ1-3, with D perhaps TRBD1 (6 bases). V lost 8 bases and J lost 4, with 15 bases in between. This CDR3 spans 14 amino acids. The germline V gene has CDR1 MNHNS and CDR2 SASEGT. The DNA for the CDR3 is TGTGCCAGCCACAGGGCAGGGGAAGGAAACACCATATATTTT. Protein: CASHRAGEGNTIYF.

The V call is TRBV11-2, the J call TRBJ2-1; TRBD1 is a possible D gene (5 bases). The germline gives CDR1 SGHAT, CDR2 FQNNGV. This CDR3 contains 14 residues. V was pared by 0 bases and J by 4 bases, with 7 bases between. DNA of the CDR3: TGTGCCAGCAGCTTAGACAGGGTTTACAATGAGCAGTTCTTC. It translates to CASSLDRVYNEQFF. The complete variable domain, with remaining parts taken from reference TRBV11-2 and TRBJ2-1, reads EAGVAQSPRYKIIEKRQSVAFWCNPISGHATLYWYQQILGQGPKLLIQFQNNGVVDDSQLPKDRFSAERLKGVDSTLKIQPAKLEDSAVYLCASSLDRVYNEQFFGPGTRLTVL.

This clonotype was found many times. The chain links TRBV11-2 to TRBJ2-7; 8 bases align to TRBD1. J lost 4 bases, V lost 0 bases, and 11 bases had no gene match. This CDR3 comprises 17 residues. Per the germline V gene, CDR1 is SGHAT and CDR2 is FQNNGV. The CDR3 nucleotides are TGTGCCAGCAGCTTAGAGTTTTGGGAGACAGGGGCGTACGAGCAGTACTTC. Translated, it gives CASSLEFWETGAYEQYF.

In its sample, this clonotype was seen many times. The rearrangement uses TRBV28 and TRBJ2-1, with 11 bases fitting TRBD1. The CDR3 length is 15 residues. J lost 8 bases, V lost 5 bases, and 8 bases had no gene match. Germline CDR1 and CDR2: MDHEN and SYDVKM. DNA of the CDR3: TGTGCCAGCAGTGGGGACAGGGGGAATGTAGATGAGCAGTTCTTC. This gives the protein CASSGDRGNVDEQFF.

This clonotype came up a few times. V and J are TRBV9 and TRBJ2-1; 8 bases are shared with TRBD2. Germline lookup yields CDR1 SGDLS and CDR2 YYNGEE. Germline trimming cut 0 bases from V and 9 bases from J; bases unmatched to any gene: 2. CDR3 length: 13 amino acids. This chain's CDR3 is CASSVAGGGEQFF. The CDR3 DNA reads TGTGCCAGCAGCGTAGCGGGGGGGGGTGAGCAGTTCTTC.

The chain is built from TRBV18 and TRBJ2-5; tentatively, D is TRBD2 (6 bases). Germline V gives CDR1 KGHSH, CDR2 LQKENI. Trimming pared 4 bases from V and 0 bases from J, leaving 21 bases between. The CDR3 spans 18 residues. The DNA of the CDR3 is TGTGCCAGCTCACTAAGAACCCTCACGGGACTGTACCAAGAGACCCAGTACTTC. Its protein is CASSLRTLTGLYQETQYF.

This clonotype was picked up many times. The chain couples TRBV28 to TRBJ2-5; D is uncertain. The CDR3 length is 14 residues. Trimming shortened V by 2 bases and J by 4 bases, and 11 bases separated the two germline ends. Germline loops: CDR1 MDHEN, CDR2 SYDVKM. CDR3 nucleotides: TGTGCCAGCAGTTTAGCTCCCCGAGGAGAGACCCAGTACTTC. Encoded protein: CASSLAPRGETQYF.

This clonotype was detected many times. This chain connects TRBV28 to TRBJ2-5; the D call may be TRBD1 or TRBD2 (5 bases each). The germline V gene has CDR1 MDHEN and CDR2 SYDVKM. This CDR3 region has 16 residues. V was trimmed by 5 bases and J by 6 bases, leaving 22 bases between them. The CDR3 loop is CASSLEGSSVVKTQYF. The CDR3, as DNA: TGTGCCAGCAGTCTCGAGGGGTCGTCGGTTGTGAAGACCCAGTACTTC.

The chain employs TRBV12-3 or TRBV12-4 and TRBJ1-2, with D hard to call. Trimming stripped 3 bases from V and 6 bases from J, with 11 bases between. The CDR3 runs to 13 residues. The CDR3 bases are TGTGCCAGCAGTTTGAACGGCCGGGATGGCTACACCTTC. Its protein is CASSLNGRDGYTF.

This clonotype came up many times. The chain links TRBV10-3 to TRBJ2-4; tentative D call: TRBD1 (6 bases). The CDR3 sequence is 12 residues long. Trimming left V 8 bases short and J 7 bases short, with 12 bases between. CDR1 is ENHRY, CDR2 SYGVKD, per germline. The CDR3 DNA sequence: TGTGCCATCGGTGCGCAGGGGAACATTCAGTACTTC. This encodes CAIGAQGNIQYF.

This chain links TRBV2 with TRBJ1-1; possible D gene TRBD1, 5 bases. This CDR3 contains 14 residues. Germline V CDR1 and CDR2: SNHLY, FYNNEI. Trimming pared 7 bases from V and 2 bases from J, leaving 14 bases between. CDR3 amino acids: CASIDGGENTEAFF. The DNA of the CDR3 is TGTGCCAGCATTGATGGGGGGGAAAACACTGAAGCTTTCTTT.

This clonotype occurred many times. The J gene is TRBJ1-1, the V gene TRBV20-1; D may be TRBD1 (5 bases). Trimming cost V 3 bases and J 7 bases, with 15 bases left between them. Germline V gives CDR1 DFQATT, CDR2 SNEGSKA (reference sequence). The CDR3 length is 13 residues. The CDR3 DNA follows: TGCAGTGCTAGGTCTCGCTCAGGGTTTGAAGCTTTCTTT. Translating gives CSARSRSGFEAFF.